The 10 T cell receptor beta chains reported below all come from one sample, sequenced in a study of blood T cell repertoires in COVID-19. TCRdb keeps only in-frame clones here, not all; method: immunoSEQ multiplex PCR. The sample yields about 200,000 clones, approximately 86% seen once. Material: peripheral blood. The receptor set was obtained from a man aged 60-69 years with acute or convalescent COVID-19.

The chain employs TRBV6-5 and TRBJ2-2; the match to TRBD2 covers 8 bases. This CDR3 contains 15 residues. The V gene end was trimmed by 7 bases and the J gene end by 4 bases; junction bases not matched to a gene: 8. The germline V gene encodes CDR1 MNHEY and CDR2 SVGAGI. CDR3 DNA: TGTGCCAGCACCGACCTAGCGGGCATCACCGGGGAGCTGTTTTTT. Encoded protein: CASTDLAGITGELFF.

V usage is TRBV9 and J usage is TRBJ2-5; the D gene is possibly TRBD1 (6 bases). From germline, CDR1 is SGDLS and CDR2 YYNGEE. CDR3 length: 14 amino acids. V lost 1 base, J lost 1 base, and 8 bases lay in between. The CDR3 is CASSVRGIQETQYF. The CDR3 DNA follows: TGTGCCAGCAGCGTAAGGGGGATCCAAGAGACCCAGTACTTC. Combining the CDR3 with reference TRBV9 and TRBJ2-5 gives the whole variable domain DSGVTQTPKHLITATGQRVTLRCSPRSGDLSVYWYQQSLDQGLQFLIQYYNGEERAKGNILERFSAQQFPDLHSELNLSSLELGDSALYFCASSVRGIQETQYFGPGTRLLVL.

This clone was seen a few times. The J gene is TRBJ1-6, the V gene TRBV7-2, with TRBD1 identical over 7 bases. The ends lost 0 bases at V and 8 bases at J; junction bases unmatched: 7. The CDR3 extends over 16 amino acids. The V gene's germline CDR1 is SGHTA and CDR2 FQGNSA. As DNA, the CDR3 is TGTGCCAGCAGCTTAGCTTCCAGGGGGGATCATTCACCCCTCCACTTT. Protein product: CASSLASRGDHSPLHF.

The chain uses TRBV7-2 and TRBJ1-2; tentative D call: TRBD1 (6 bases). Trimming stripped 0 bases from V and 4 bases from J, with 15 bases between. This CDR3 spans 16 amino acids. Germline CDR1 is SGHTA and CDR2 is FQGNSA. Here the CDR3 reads CASSLAPGQSSYGYTF. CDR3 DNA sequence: TGTGCCAGCAGCTTAGCCCCCGGACAGTCTAGCTATGGCTACACCTTC. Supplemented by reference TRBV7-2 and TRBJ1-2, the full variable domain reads GAGVSQSPSNKVTEKGKDVELRCDPISGHTALYWYRQSLGQGLEFLIYFQGNSAPDKSGLPSDRFSAERTGGSVSTLTIQRTQQEDSAVYLCASSLAPGQSSYGYTFGSGTRLTVV.

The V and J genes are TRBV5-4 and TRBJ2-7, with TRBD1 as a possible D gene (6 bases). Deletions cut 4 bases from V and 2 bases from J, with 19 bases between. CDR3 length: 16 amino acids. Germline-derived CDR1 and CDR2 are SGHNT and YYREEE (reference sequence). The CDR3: CASSQGTGSSTYEQYF. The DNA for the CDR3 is TGTGCCAGCAGCCAAGGTACAGGGAGTTCAACCTACGAGCAGTACTTC.

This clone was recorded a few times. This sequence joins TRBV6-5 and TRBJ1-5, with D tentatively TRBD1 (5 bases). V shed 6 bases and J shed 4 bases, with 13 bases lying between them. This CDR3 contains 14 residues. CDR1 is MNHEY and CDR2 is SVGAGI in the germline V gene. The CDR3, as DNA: TGTGCCAGCAGCCGCGGGACGGAAAATCAGCCCCAGCATTTT. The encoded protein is CASSRGTENQPQHF.

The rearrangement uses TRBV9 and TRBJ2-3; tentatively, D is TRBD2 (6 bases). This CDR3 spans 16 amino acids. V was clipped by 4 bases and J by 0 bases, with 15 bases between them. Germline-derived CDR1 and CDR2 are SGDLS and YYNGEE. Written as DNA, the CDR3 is TGTGCCAGCAGCCCGAATAGCGGAATAAGCACAGATACGCAGTATTTT. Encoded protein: CASSPNSGISTDTQYF.

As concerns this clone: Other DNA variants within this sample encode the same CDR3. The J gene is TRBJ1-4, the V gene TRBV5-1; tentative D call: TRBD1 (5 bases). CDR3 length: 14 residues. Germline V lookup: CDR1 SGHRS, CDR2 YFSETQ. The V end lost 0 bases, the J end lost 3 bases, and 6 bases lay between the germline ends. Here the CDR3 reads CASSLGQSNEKLFF. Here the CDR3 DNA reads TGCGCCAGCAGCTTGGGACAGTCTAATGAAAAACTGTTTTTT.

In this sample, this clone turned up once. CDR3 sequence (DNA): TGCGCCAGCAGCCCCCCTTACGAGCAGTACTTC. Amino acid sequence: CASSPPYEQYF. The chain couples TRBV5-1 to TRBJ2-7; D call uncertain. Germline V gene data show CDR1 as SGHRS and CDR2 as YFSETQ. V lost 4 bases, J lost 4 bases, and 6 bases lay in between. The CDR3 contains 11 residues.

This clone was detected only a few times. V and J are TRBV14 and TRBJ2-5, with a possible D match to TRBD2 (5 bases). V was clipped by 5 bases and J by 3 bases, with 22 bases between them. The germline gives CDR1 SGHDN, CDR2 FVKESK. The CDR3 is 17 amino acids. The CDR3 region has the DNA TGTGCCAGCAGCAAAGGGAGAGGGCAGGCCGCCGAAGAGACCCAGTACTTC. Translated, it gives CASSKGRGQAAEETQYF. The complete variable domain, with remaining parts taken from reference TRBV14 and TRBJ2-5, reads EAGVTQFPSHSVIEKGQTVTLRCDPISGHDNLYWYRRVMGKEIKFLLHFVKESKQDESGMPNNRFLAERTGGTYSTLKVQPAELEDSGVYFCASSKGRGQAAEETQYFGPGTRLLVL.